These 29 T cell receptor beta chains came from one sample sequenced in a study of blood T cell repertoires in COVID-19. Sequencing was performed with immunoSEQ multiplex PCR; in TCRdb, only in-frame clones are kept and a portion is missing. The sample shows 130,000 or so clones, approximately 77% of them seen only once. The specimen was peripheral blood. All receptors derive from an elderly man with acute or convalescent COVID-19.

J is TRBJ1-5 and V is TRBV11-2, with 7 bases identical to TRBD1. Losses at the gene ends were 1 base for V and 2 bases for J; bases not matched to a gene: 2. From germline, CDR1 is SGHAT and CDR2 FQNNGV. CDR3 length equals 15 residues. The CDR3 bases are TGTGCCAGCAGCTTAGGGGGGACAGGCAATCAGCCCCAGCATTTT. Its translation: CASSLGGTGNQPQHF.

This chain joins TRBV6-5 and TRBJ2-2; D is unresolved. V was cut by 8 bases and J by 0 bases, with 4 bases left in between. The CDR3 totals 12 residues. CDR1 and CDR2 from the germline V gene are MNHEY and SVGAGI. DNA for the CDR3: TGTGCCAGCCTATCGAACACCGGGGAGCTGTTTTTT. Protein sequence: CASLSNTGELFF.

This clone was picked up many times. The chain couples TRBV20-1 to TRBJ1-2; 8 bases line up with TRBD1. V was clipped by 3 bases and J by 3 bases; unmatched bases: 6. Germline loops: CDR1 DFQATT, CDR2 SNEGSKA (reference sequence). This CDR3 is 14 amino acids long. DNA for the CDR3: TGCAGTGCTAGTGTTCAGGGGGCGGACTATGGCTACACCTTC. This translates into CSASVQGADYGYTF.

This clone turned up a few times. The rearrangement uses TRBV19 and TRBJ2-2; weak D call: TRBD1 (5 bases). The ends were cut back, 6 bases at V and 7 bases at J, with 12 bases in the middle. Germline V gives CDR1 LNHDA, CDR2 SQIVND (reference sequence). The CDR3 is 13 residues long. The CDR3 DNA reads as TGTGCCAGTAGCCTGACAGCTATCGGGGAGCTGTTTTTT. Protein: CASSLTAIGELFF.

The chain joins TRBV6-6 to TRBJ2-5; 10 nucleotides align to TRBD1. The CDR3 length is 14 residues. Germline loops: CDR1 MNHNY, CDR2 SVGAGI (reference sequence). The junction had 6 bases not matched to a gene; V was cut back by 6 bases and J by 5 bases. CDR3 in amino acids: CASSRQGARETQYF. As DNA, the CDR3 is TGTGCCAGCAGCCGACAGGGGGCGCGGGAGACCCAGTACTTC.

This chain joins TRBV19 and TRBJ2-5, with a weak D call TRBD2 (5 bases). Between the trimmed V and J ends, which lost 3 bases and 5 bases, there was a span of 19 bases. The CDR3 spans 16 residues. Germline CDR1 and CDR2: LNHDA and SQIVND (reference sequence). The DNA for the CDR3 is TGTGCCAGTAGTATCCCCGGGCGAGGGTTGAAGGAGACCCAGTACTTC. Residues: CASSIPGRGLKETQYF.

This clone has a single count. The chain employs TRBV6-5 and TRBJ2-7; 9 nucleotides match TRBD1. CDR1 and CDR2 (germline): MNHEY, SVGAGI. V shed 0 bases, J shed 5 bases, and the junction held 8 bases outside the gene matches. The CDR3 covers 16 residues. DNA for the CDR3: TGTGCCAGCAGTTACTCGAGTGCGGACAGGGGCCACGAGCAGTACTTC. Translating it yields CASSYSSADRGHEQYF.

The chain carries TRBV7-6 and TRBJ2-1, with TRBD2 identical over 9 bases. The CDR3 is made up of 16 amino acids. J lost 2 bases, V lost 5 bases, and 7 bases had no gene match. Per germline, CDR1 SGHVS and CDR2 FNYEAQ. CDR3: CASSTLAGVAYNEQFF. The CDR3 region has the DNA TGTGCCAGCAGCACCTTAGCGGGGGTGGCCTACAATGAGCAGTTCTTC.

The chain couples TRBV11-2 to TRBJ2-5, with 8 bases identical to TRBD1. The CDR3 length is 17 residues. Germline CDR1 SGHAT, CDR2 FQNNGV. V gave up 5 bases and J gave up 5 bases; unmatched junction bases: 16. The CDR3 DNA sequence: TGTGCCAGCAGCCGTAGACGAGGACAGGGAACCCGGGAGACCCAGTACTTC. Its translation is CASSRRRGQGTRETQYF.

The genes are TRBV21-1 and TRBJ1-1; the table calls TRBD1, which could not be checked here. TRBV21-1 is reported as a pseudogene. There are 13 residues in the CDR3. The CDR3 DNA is TGTGCCAGCAGCAAAGTCAAGAACACTGAAGCTTTCTTT. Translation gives CASSKVKNTEAFF.

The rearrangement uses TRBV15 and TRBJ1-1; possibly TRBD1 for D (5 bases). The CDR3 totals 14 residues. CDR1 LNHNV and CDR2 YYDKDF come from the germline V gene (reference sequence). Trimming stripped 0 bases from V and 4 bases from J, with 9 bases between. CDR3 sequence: CATSRDRGVTEAFF. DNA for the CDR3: TGTGCCACCAGCAGAGATAGGGGCGTCACTGAAGCTTTCTTT.

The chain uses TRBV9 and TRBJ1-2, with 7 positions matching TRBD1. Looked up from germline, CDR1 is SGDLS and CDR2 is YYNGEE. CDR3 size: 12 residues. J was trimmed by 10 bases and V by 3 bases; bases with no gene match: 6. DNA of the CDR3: TGTGCCAGCAGCGGAGGGACAGTAGTCTACACCTTC. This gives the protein CASSGGTVVYTF.

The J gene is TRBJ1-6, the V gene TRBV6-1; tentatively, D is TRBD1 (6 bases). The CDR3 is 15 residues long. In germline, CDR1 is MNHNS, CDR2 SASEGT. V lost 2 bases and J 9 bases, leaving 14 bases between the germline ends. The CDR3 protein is CASSERGGQGSPLHF. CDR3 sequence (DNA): TGTGCCAGCAGTGAAAGGGGGGGGCAGGGTTCACCCCTCCACTTT.

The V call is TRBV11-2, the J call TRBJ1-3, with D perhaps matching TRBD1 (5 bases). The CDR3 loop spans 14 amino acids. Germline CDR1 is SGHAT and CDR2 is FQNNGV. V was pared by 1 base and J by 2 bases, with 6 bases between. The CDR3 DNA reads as TGTGCCAGCAGCTTAGGGGGCGCTGGAAACACCATATATTTT. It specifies CASSLGGAGNTIYF.

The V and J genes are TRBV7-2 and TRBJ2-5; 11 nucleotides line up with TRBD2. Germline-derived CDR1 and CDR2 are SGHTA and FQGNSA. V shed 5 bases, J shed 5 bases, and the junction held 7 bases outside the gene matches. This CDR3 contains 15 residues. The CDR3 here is CASSPSSGGRETQYF. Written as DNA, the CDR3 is TGTGCCAGCAGCCCCTCTAGCGGGGGGAGGGAGACCCAGTACTTC.

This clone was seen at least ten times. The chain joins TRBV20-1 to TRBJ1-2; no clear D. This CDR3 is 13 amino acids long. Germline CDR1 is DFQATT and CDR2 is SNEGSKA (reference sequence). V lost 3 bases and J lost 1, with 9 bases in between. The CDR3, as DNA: TGCAGTGCTAGTAGGCAGGTTAACTATGGCTACACCTTC. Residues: CSASRQVNYGYTF.

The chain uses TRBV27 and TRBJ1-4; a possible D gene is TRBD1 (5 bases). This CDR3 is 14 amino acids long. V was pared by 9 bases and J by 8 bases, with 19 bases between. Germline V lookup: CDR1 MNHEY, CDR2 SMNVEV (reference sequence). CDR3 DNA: TGTGCCAGTCGAACCCGGCAGGGAGGGGAAAAACTGTTTTTT. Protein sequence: CASRTRQGGEKLFF.

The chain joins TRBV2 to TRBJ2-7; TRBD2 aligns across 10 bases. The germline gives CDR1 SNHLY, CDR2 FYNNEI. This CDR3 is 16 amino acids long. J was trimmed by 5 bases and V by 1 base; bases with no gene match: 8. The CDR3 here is CASSEELAGGAHEQYF. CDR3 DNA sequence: TGTGCCAGCAGTGAAGAATTAGCGGGGGGTGCCCACGAGCAGTACTTC.

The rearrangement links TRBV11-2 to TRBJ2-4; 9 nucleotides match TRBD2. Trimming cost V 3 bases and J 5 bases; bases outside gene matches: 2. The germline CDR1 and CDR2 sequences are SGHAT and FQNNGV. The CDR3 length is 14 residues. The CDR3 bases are TGTGCCAGCAGCTTTGAGCGGGGGGAAAACATTCAGTACTTC. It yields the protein CASSFERGENIQYF.

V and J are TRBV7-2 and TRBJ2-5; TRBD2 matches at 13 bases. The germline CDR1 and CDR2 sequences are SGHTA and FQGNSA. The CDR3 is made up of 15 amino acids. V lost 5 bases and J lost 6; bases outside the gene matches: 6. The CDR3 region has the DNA TGTGCCAGCAGCCAGGGACTAGCGGGGACTCAGACCCAGTACTTC. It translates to CASSQGLAGTQTQYF.

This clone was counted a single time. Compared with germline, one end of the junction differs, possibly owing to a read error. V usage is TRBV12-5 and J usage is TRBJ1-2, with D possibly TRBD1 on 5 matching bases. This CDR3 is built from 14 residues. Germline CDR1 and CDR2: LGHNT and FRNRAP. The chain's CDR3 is CASGLGTGNFGYTF. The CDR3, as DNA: TGTGCTAGTGGTTTGGGCACAGGAAACTTTGGCTACACCTTC.

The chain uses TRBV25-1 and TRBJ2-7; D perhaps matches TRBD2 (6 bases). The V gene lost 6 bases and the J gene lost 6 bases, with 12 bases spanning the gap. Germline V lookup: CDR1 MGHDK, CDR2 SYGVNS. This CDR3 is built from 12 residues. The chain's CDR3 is CASRPPAGEQYF. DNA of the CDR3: TGTGCCAGCAGACCCCCAGCGGGCGAGCAGTACTTC.

The CDR3 protein is CASSYTGSYNSPLHF. CDR3 bases: TGTGCCAGCAGTTACACCGGCTCCTATAATTCACCCCTCCACTTT. V usage is TRBV6-5 and J usage is TRBJ1-6; D gene ambiguous. The V gene lost 2 bases and the J gene lost 0 bases, with 5 bases spanning the gap. This CDR3 is 15 amino acids long. Germline V gives CDR1 MNHEY, CDR2 SVGAGI.

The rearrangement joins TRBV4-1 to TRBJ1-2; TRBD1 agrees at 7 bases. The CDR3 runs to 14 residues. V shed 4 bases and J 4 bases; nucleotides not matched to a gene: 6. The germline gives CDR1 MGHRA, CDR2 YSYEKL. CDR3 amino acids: CASSPSGTVYGYTF. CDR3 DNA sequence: TGCGCCAGCAGCCCCTCCGGGACAGTCTATGGCTACACCTTC.

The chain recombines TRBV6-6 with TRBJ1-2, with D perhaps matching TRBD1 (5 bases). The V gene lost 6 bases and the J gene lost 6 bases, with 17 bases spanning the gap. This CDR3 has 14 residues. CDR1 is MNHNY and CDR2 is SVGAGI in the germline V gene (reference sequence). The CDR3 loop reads CASSSSGGRDGYTF. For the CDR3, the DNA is TGTGCCAGCAGCTCGTCCGGGGGTCGAGATGGCTACACCTTC.

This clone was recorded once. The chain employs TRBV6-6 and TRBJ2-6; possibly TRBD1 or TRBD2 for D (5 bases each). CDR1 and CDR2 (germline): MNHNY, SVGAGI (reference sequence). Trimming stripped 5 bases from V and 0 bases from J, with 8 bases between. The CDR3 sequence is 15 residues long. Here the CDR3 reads CASSRGHSGANVLTF. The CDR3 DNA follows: TGTGCCAGCAGTCGGGGCCACTCTGGGGCCAACGTCCTGACTTTC.

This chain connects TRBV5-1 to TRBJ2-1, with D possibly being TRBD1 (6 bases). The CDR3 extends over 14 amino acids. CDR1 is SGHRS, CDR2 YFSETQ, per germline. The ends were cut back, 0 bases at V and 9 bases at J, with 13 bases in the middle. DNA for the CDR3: TGCGCCAGCAGCTTGGACAGGGCGAGAAGTGAGCAGTTCTTC. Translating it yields CASSLDRARSEQFF.

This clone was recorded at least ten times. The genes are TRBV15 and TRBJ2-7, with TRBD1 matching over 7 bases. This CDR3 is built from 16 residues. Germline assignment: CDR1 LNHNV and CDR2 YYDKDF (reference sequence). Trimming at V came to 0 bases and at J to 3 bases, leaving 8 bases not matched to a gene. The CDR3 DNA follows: TGTGCCACCAGCAGAGAAAAACCGGGACAGTACTACGAGCAGTACTTC. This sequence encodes CATSREKPGQYYEQYF.

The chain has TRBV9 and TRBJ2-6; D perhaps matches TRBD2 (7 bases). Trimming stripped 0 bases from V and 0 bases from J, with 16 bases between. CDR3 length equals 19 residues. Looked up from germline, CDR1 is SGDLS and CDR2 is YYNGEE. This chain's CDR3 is CASSVGLGGQSSGANVLTF. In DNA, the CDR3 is TGTGCCAGCAGCGTAGGGCTCGGGGGGCAAAGCTCTGGGGCCAACGTCCTGACTTTC. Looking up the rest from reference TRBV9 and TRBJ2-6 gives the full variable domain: DSGVTQTPKHLITATGQRVTLRCSPRSGDLSVYWYQQSLDQGLQFLIQYYNGEERAKGNILERFSAQQFPDLHSELNLSSLELGDSALYFCASSVGLGGQSSGANVLTFGAGSRLTVL.